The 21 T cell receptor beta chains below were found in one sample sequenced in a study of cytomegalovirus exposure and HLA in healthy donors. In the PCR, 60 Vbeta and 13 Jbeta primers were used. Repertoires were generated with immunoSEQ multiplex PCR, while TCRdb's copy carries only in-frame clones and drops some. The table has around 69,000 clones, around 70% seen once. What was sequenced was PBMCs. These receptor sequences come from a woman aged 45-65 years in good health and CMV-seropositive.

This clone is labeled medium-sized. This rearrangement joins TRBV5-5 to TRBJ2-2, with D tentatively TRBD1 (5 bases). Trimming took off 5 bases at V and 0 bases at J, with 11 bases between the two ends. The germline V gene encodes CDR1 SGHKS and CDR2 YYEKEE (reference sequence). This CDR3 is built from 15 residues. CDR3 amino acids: CASRQGPANTGELFF. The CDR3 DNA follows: TGTGCCAGCAGGCAGGGCCCCGCGAACACCGGGGAGCTGTTTTTT.

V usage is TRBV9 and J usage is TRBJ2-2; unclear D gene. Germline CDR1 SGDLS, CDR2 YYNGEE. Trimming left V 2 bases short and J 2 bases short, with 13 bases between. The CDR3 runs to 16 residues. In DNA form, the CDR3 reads TGTGCCAGCAGCGTCCACTCGAGGTCTAACACCGGGGAGCTGTTTTTT. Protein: CASSVHSRSNTGELFF.

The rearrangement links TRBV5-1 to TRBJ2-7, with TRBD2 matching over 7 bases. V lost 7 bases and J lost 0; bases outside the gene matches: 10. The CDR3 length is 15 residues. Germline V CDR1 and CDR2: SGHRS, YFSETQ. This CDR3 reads CASRREASGSYEQYF. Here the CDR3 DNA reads TGCGCCAGCCGGAGGGAGGCTAGCGGCTCCTACGAGCAGTACTTC.

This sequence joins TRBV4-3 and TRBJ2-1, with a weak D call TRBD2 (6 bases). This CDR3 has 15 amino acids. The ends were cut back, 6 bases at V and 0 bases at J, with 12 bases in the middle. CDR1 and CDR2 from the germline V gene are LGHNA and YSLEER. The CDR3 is CASSRDGSSYNEQFF. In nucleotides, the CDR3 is TGCGCCAGCAGTCGGGACGGGAGCTCCTACAATGAGCAGTTCTTC.

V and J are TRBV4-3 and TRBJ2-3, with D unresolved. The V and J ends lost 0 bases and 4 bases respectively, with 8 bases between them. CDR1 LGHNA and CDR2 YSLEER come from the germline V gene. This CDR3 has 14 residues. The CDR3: CASSQERLADTQYF. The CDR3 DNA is TGCGCCAGCAGCCAAGAGAGGCTAGCAGATACGCAGTATTTT.

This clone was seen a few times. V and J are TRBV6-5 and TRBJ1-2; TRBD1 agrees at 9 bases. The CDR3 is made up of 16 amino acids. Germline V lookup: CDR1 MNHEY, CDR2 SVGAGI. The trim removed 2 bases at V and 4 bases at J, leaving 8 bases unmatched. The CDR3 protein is CASSYRQGGRGYGYTF. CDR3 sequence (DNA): TGTGCCAGCAGTTACCGACAGGGGGGACGGGGCTATGGCTACACCTTC.

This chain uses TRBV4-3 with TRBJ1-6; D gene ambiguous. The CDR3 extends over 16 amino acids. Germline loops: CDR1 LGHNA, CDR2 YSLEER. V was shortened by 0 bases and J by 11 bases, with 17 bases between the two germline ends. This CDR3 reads CASSQESYSPGAPLHF. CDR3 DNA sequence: TGCGCCAGCAGCCAAGAGTCGTACAGCCCCGGGGCACCCCTCCACTTT.

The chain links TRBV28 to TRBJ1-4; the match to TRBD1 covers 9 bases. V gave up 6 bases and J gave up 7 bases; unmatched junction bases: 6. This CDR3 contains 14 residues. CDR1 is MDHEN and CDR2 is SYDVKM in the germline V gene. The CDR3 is CASSSPTGGEKLFF. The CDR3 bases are TGTGCCAGCAGCTCCCCGACAGGGGGTGAAAAACTGTTTTTT.

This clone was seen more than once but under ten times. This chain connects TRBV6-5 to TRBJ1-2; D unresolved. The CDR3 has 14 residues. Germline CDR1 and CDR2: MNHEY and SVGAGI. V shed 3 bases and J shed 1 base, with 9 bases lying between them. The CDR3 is CASSYYGGNYGYTF. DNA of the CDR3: TGTGCCAGCAGTTATTATGGCGGTAACTATGGCTACACCTTC.

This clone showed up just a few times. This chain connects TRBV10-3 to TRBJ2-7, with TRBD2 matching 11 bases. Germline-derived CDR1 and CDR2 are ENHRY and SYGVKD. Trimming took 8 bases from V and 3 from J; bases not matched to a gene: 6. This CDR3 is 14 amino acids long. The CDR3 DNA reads TGTGCCATCGGGACTAGCGGAAGACTCTACGAGCAGTACTTC. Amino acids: CAIGTSGRLYEQYF.

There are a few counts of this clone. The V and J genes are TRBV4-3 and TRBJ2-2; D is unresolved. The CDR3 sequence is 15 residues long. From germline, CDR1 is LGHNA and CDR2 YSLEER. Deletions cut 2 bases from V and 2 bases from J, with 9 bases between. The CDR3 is CASSQWAVNTGELFF. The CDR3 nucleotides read TGCGCCAGCAGCCAATGGGCAGTAAACACCGGGGAGCTGTTTTTT.

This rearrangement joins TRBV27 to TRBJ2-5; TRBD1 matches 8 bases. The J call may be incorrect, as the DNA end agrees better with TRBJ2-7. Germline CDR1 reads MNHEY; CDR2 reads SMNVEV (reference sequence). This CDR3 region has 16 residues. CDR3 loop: CASSLRWDRPSYEQYF. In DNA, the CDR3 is TGTGCCAGCAGTTTAAGGTGGGACAGGCCTTCCTACGAGCAGTACTTC.

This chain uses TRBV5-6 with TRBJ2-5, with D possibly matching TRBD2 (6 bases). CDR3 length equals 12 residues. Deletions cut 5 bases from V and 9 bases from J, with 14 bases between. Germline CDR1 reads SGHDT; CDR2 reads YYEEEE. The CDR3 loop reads CASSRVGEAQYF. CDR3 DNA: TGTGCCAGCAGTAGAGTAGGGGAGGCCCAGTACTTC. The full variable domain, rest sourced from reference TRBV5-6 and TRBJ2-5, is DAGVTQSPTHLIKTRGQQVTLRCSPKSGHDTVSWYQQALGQGPQFIFQYYEEEERQRGNFPDRFSGHQFPNYSSELNVNALLLGDSALYLCASSRVGEAQYFGPGTRLLVL.

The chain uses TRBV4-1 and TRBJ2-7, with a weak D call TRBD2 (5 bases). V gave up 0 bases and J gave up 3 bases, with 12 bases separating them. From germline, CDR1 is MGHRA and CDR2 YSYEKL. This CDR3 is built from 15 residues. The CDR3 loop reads CASSQDEGALYEQYF. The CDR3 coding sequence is TGCGCCAGCAGCCAAGATGAGGGTGCCCTCTACGAGCAGTACTTC.

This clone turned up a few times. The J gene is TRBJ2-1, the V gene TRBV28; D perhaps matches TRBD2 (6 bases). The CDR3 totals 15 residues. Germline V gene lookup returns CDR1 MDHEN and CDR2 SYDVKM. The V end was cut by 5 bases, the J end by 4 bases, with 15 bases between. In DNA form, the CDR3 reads TGTGCCAGCAGTGGACCGGGACTGACATACAATGAGCAGTTCTTC. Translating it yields CASSGPGLTYNEQFF.

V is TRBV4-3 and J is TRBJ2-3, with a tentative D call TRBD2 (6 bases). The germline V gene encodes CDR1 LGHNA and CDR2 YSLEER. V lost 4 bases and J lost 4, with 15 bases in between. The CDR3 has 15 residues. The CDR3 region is CASSPGGLRADTQYF. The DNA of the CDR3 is TGCGCCAGCAGCCCAGGAGGGCTTCGGGCAGATACGCAGTATTTT.

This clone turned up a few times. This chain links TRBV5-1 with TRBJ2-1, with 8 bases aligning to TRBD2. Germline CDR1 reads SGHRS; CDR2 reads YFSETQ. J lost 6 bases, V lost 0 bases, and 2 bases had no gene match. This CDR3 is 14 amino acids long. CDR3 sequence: CASSLAGGVNEQFF. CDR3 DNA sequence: TGCGCCAGCAGCTTGGCCGGGGGGGTCAATGAGCAGTTCTTC. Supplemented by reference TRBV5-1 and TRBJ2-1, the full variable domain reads KAGVTQTPRYLIKTRGQQVTLSCSPISGHRSVSWYQQTPGQGLQFLFEYFSETQRNKGNFPGRFSGRQFSNSRSEMNVSTLELGDSALYLCASSLAGGVNEQFFGPGTRLTVL.

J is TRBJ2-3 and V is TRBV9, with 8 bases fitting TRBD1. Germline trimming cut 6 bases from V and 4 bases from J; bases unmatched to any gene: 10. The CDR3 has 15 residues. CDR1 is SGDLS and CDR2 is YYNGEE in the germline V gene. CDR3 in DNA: TGTGCCAGCACCATAGGGACAGGAGGGGCAGATACGCAGTATTTT. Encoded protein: CASTIGTGGADTQYF.

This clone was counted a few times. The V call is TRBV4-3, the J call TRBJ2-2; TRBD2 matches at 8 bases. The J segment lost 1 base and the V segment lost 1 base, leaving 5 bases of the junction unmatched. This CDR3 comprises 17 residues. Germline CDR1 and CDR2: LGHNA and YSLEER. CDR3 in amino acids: CASSQGVGLGNTGELFF. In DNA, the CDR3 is TGCGCCAGCAGCCAAGGTGTGGGACTAGGGAACACCGGGGAGCTGTTTTTT.

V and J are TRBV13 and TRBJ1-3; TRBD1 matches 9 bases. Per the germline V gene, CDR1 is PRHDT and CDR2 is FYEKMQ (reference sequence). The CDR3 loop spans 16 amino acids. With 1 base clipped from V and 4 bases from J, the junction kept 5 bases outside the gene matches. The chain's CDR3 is CASSLAGTGPGNTIYF. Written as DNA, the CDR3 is TGTGCCAGCAGCTTAGCCGGGACAGGGCCAGGAAACACCATATATTTT.

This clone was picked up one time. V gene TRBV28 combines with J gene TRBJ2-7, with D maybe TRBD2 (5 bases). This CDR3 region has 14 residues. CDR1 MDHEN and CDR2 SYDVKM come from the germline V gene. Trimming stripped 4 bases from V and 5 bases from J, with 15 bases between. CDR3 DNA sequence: TGTGCCAGCAGTTCCCGGTCGGGGTGGAACGAGCAGTACTTC. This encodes CASSSRSGWNEQYF.